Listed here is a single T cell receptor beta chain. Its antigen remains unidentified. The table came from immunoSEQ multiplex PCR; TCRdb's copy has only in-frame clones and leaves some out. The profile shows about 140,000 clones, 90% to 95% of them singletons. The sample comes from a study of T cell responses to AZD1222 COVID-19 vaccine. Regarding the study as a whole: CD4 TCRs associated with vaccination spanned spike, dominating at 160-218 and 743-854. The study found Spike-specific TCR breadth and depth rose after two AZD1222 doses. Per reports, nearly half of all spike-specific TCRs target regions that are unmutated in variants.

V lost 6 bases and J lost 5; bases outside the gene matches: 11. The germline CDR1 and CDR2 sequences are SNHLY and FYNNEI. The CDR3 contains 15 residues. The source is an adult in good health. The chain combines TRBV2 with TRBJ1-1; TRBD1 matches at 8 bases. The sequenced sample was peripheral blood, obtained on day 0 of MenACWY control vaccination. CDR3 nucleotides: TGTGCCAGCAGCAAGGACAGGGAAGTATTGACTGAAGCTTTCTTT. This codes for CASSKDREVLTEAFF.